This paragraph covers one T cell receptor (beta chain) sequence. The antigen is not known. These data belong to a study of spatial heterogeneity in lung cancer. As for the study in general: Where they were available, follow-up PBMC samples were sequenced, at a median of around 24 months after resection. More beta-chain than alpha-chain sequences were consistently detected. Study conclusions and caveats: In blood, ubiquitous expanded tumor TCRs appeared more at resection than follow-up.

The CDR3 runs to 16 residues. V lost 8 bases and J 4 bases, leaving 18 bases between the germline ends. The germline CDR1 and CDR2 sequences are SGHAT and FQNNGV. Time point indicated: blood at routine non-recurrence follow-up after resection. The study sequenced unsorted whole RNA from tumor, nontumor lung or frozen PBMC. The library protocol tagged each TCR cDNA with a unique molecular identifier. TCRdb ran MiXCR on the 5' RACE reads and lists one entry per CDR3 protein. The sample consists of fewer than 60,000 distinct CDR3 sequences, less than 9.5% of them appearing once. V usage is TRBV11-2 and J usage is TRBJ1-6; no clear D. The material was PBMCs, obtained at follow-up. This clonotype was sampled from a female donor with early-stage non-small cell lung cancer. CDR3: CASSSLGGHYNSPLHF. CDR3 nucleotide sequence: TGTGCCAGCTCGAGCCTGGGAGGGCATTATAATTCACCCCTCCACTTT.